The clone carrying this TCR beta chain was seen ten or more times. Its antigen remains unknown. Bulk tumor genomic DNA, about 570 ng per sample, was the template. Doctors removed several biopsies from each primary tumor during surgery, keeping them far apart. The patients were newly diagnosed with non-small cell lung cancer, had not been treated, and had curative surgery. The data derive from a study of immune heterogeneity within non-small cell lung tumors. Study results and caveats: Correlation analysis showed that local T-cell clonality was moderately but significantly associated with local tumor mutational burden (R 0.3 to 0.4). Different tumor locations in one patient shared dominant CDR3 beta clonotypes yet harbored unique high-frequency clones.

CDR3 size: 12 residues. Trimming stripped 2 bases from V and 12 bases from J, with 14 bases between. Germline lookup yields CDR1 SGHKS and CDR2 YYEKEE (reference sequence). Multiplex PCR relied on 32 V and 13 J primers to amplify TCR beta CDR3. TCRdb independently ran MiXCR on the multiplex PCR reads; one entry per CDR3 protein. The table lists over 8,500 distinct CDR3 sequences, 27% of them singletons, with under 15% in the top ten. This TCR was recovered from a man aged 45-65 years with non-small cell lung cancer. The J gene is TRBJ1-2, the V gene TRBV5-5, with D hard to call. Sequenced sample: lung tumor tissue. In nucleotides, the CDR3 is TGTGCCAGCAGCTTTAGTGGATCTAAGGACACCTTC. Encoded protein: CASSFSGSKDTF.